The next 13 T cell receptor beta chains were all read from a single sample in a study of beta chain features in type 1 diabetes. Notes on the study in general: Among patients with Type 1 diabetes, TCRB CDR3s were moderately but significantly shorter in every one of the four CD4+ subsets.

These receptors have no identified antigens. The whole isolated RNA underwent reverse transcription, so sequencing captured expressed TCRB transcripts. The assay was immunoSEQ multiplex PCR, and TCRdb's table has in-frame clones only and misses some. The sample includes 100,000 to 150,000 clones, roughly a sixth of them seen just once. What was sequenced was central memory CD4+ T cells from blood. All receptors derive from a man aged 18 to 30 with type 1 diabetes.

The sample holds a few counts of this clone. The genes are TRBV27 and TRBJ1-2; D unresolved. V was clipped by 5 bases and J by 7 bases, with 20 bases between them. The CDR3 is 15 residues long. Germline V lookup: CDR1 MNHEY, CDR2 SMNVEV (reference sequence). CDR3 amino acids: CASSPQEGGVSGYTF. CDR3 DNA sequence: TGTGCCAGCAGTCCCCAGGAGGGAGGAGTGAGTGGCTACACCTTC.

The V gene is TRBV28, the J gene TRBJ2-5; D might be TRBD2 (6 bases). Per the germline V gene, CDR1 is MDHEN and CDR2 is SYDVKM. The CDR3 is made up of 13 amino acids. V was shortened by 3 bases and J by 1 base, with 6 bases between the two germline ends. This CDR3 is CASSLGGQETQYF. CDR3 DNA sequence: TGTGCCAGCAGTTTGGGGGGCCAAGAGACCCAGTACTTC.

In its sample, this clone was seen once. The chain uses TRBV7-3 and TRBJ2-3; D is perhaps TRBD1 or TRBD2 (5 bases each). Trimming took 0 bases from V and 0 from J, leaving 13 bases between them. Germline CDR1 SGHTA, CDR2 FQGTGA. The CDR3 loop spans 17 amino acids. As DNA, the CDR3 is TGTGCCAGCAGCTTAACGCCGGGGACGGCTAGCACAGATACGCAGTATTTT. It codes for CASSLTPGTASTDTQYF.

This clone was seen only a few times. CDR3 nucleotides: TGTGCCAGTAGTAGTCAGGGTAATCAGCCCCAGCATTTT. It translates to CASSSQGNQPQHF. This chain links TRBV19 with TRBJ1-5; tentatively, D is TRBD1 (5 bases). Germline V lookup: CDR1 LNHDA, CDR2 SQIVND (reference sequence). The CDR3 is 13 amino acids. V shed 4 bases and J shed 4 bases, with 8 bases lying between them.

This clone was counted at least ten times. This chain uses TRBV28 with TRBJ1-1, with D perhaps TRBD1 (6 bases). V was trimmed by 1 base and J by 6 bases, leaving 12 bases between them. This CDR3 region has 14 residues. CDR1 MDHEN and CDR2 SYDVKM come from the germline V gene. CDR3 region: CASSLYREAAEAFF. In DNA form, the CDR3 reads TGTGCCAGCAGTTTATACAGGGAGGCCGCTGAAGCTTTCTTT.

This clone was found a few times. The CDR3 sequence: CSVGRALVNTEAFF. The DNA for the CDR3 is TGCAGCGTGGGCAGGGCCTTGGTGAACACTGAAGCTTTCTTT. This sequence joins TRBV29-1 and TRBJ1-1, with D tentatively TRBD1 (5 bases). This CDR3 has 14 residues. The V gene's germline CDR1 is SQVTM and CDR2 ANQGSEA. The ends were cut back, 6 bases at V and 0 bases at J, with 14 bases in the middle.

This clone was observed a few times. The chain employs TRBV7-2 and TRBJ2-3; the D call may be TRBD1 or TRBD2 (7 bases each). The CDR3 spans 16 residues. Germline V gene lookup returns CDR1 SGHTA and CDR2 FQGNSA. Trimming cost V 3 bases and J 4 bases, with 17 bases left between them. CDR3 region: CASSFSGTARPDTQYF. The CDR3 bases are TGTGCCAGCAGCTTCAGCGGGACAGCCCGTCCAGATACGCAGTATTTT.

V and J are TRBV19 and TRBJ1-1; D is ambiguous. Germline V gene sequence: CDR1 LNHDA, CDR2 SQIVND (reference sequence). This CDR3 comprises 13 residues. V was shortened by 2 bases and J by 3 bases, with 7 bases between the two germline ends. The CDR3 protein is CASSIPLHTEAFF. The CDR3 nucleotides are TGTGCCAGTAGTATACCCCTCCACACTGAAGCTTTCTTT.

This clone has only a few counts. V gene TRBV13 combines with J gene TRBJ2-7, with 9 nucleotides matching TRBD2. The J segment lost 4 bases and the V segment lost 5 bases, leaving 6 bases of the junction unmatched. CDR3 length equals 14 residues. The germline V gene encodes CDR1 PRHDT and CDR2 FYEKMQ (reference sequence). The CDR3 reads CASSHSGGSYEQYF. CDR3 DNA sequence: TGTGCCAGCAGCCACAGCGGGGGGTCGTACGAGCAGTACTTC.

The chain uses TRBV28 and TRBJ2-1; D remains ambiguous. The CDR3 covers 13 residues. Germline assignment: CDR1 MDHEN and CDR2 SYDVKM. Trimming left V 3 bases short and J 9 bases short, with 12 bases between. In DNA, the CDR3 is TGTGCCAGCAGTTTGGGTCTGGCTGGTGAGCAGTTCTTC. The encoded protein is CASSLGLAGEQFF.

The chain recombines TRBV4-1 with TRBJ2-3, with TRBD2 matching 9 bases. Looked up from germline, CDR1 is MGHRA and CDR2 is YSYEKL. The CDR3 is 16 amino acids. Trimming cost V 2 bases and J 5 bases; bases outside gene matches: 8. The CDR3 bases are TGCGCCAGCAGCCAATCAAATCTAGCGGGACGAGATACGCAGTATTTT. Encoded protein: CASSQSNLAGRDTQYF.

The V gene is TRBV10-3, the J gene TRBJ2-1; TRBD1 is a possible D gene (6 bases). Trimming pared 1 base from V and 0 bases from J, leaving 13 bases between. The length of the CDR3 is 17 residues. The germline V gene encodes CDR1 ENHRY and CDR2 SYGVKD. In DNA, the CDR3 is TGTGCCATCAGTGAGTACGCAGGGGAGAGCTCCTACAATGAGCAGTTCTTC. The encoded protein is CAISEYAGESSYNEQFF.

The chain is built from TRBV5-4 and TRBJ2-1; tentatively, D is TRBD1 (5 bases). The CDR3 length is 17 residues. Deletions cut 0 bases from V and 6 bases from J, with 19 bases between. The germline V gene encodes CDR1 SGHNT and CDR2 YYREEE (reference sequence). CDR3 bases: TGTGCCAGCAGCTTGGATGGGGCGTCTTCCCTTTCCAATGAGCAGTTCTTC. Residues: CASSLDGASSLSNEQFF.